This record covers a single T cell receptor beta chain. The clone's antigen remains unknown. Per-base qualities were not stored, and no clone one base away is much larger. This sample is drawn from a study of technical replicates of blood from a handful of donors (TCRdb year 2017). The library relied on the immunoSEQ multiplex PCR assay. TCRdb mirrors the immuneACCESS table, restricted to in-frame sequences. Some clones are absent from its copies; in checked studies, under half trace to an unresolved V gene, and the reason for the others is unknown. The sample contains roughly 81,000 clones, approximately 83% of them found a single time. The biggest ten clones account for under 5.5% of the sample. The CDR1 and CDR2 encoded by the germline V gene are LGHNA and YNFKEQ. From cysteine to phenylalanine, the CDR3 is 16 amino acids long. Only CDR3 DNA is held: 48 bases, read in frame from base 1. Compared with germline, V lacks 4 bases and J lacks 0 bases; bases without a gene match: 1.

Material: PBMCs. The origin of this receptor is a human donor in good health. Some clones in this sample may be carry-over from other donors' samples. The chain is made from TRBV4-2 and TRBJ1-4; TRBD1 aligns with 11 central bases. The CDR3 here reads CASSPGQGATNEKLFF. The DNA sequence reads TGTGCCAGCAGCCCGGGACAGGGGGCAACTAATGAAAAACTGTTTTTT.